This T cell receptor (beta chain) was sequenced for a study of blood T cell repertoires in COVID-19 (TCRdb year 2020). Study-wide context: Samples covering the acute and convalescent phases of COVID-19 were provided by collaborators in the United States, Italy and Spain. The prospective study material was composed of cDNA or gDNA derived from T cells, B-cell-depleted T cells, or PBMCs. Deeply sampled blood TCRbeta repertoires from subjects exposed to, actively infected with, or recovered from COVID-19 were included in the dataset. The repertoires were made available in a free public database intended to serve as a resource for research on the immune response to SARS-CoV-2. The samples were drawn from two sources: the first 160 participants of the ongoing ImmuneRACE study, and fewer than 1,500 subjects contributed by 6 global collaborators. Nearly every sample came with metadata listing a de-identified subject ID, COVID-19 status, age in years and sex. Where available, HLA class I and class II types were taken from metadata supplied by the sample provider and were not determined by assay-based typing. Study-wide findings and limitations: The quantity of clinical and demographic metadata differed by source and by participant and was supplied without curation.

Each collaborating institution followed its own protocols to collect whole blood in K2EDTA tubes. For TCRbeta analysis, collaborators shipped samples in one of three forms: frozen whole blood, isolated PBMCs, or DNA extracted from either of those sample types. Concerning this clone: The clone's antigen remains unknown. Base quality data are lacking; no much larger clone is found one base away.

TCRbeta CDR3 regions were amplified from genomic DNA using the immunoSEQ Assay, a bias-controlled multiplex PCR. In the authors' own workflow: The number of nucleated cells in each sample was estimated by amplification of reference gene primers within the assay. To quantify the absolute abundance of each unique TCRbeta CDR3 rearrangement, sequence reads were collapsed and filtered. Productive Simpson clonality was computed per sample as the square root of Simpson's diversity index over productive rearrangements. The table comes from immuneACCESS by way of TCRdb, which keeps in-frame sequences with V and J called. Part of the clones is missing from these tables; in studies checked, under half for an unresolved V gene and the rest for unknown reasons. V, J and clone size reflect that table, while D and trimming were determined from the DNA. The sample records 52,000 or so clones, almost 85% of which are singletons. Together, the top ten hold roughly 13% of the sample.

The CDR3 has 17 amino acids, counting the end cysteine and phenylalanine. This entry keeps only the CDR3 DNA: 51 bases, framed from base 1. V and J are truncated by 4 bases and 8 bases respectively, leaving an intervening sequence of 24 bases. The germline V gene (reference sequence) sets CDR1 to LGHDT and CDR2 to YNNKEL. Sequencing input: peripheral blood. The chain is assembled from TRBV3-1 (or the pseudogene TRBV3-2) and TRBJ2-4, with TRBD2 tentatively as D gene (5 bases match). The receptor was derived from a human donor in a cohort sampled during active COVID-19. The CDR3 region: CASSPSKGGLGQDIQYF. Here is the DNA: TGTGCCAGCAGCCCATCAAAAGGCGGGCTAGGGCAGGACATTCAGTACTTC.